The present TCR beta chain was sequenced within a study of technical replicates of blood from several donors. Only in-frame clones appear in the TCRdb table, and some are missing; sequencing was by immunoSEQ multiplex PCR. Of some 80,000 clones listed, 92% are singletons. Germline V lookup: CDR1 SQVTM, CDR2 ANQGSEA. V lost 5 bases to trimming and J lost 4 bases, with 12 bases between them. This CDR3 comprises 13 residues. The chain recombines TRBV29-1 with TRBJ2-1; a weak D match, TRBD2 (5 bases). This receptor was taken from a human donor in good health. Sequencing was carried out using T cells isolated from PBMCs. This chain's CDR3 is CSVRWESYNEQFF. Here the CDR3 DNA reads TGCAGCGTTAGGTGGGAGTCGTACAATGAGCAGTTCTTC.